What follows are 4 T cell receptor beta chains derived from one specimen sequenced in a study of tumor and adjacent non-tumor tissue in lung cancer. No cell sorting was done before RNA was extracted from the tissue. A modified ARM-PCR protocol with three rounds of nested PCR amplified TCRbeta. A single record per CDR3 protein comes from TCRdb applying MiXCR to the multiplex PCR reads. The repertoire holds about 120,000 distinct CDR3 sequences, with around three fifths as singletons. The sequenced sample consisted of lung tumor tissue. The receptors derive from a man aged 25-45 years with non-small cell lung cancer.

The genes are TRBV30 and TRBJ2-7; the D gene is possibly TRBD1 (6 bases). Germline V gives CDR1 GTSNPN, CDR2 SVGIG (reference sequence). CDR3 length: 11 amino acids. The CDR3 loop is CVRSVQGEQYF. CDR3 coding DNA: TGTGTCCGGAGTGTACAGGGCGAGCAGTACTTC.

As for this clonotype: A read error is possible here, since a much larger clone lies one base away. The chain has TRBV7-2 and TRBJ2-7; D may be TRBD2 (5 bases). The V gene's germline CDR1 is SGHTA and CDR2 FQGNSA. The CDR3 runs to 15 residues. The V end was cut by 5 bases, the J end by 4 bases, with 18 bases between. For the CDR3, the DNA is TGTGCCAGCAGCCCGGGGTTCTCGCGGCAATACGAGCAGTACTTC. Encoded protein: CASSPGFSRQYEQYF.

Concerning this clonotype itself: Germline is not matched at one junction end, which may reflect a read error. The rearrangement joins TRBV4-1 to TRBJ2-7, with D tentatively TRBD2 (5 bases). Germline CDR1 and CDR2: MGHRA and YSYEKL. This CDR3 is built from 16 residues. CDR3 DNA: TGCGCCAGCAGCCAAGATGCTAGCAGGCCGACCTACGAGCAGTACTTT. As protein: CASSQDASRPTYEQYF.

About this clonotype: Mismatch with germline at one junction end may stem from a read error. The chain is built from TRBV11-3 and TRBJ2-7; 7 bases line up with TRBD1. Germline V gene lookup returns CDR1 SGHNT and CDR2 YENEEA. There are 12 residues in the CDR3. The CDR3 DNA reads as TGTGCCAGCAGGGGGACAGAGTACGAGCACTACTTC. This sequence encodes CASRGTEYEHYF.